What follows are 29 T cell receptor beta chains derived from one specimen sequenced in a study of PD-1 blockade in classical Hodgkin lymphoma. TCRdb's copy holds only in-frame clones and misses some; the assay was immunoSEQ multiplex PCR. The table has roughly 150,000 clones, under 85% seen once. There was relapse after autologous stem cell transplantation in every patient, and there was variation in brentuximab vedotin exposure. The input for sequencing was peripheral blood mononuclear cells (PBMCs), taken before the second cycle of nivolumab. The source of these receptors is a human donor with classical Hodgkin lymphoma.

This sequence joins TRBV5-1 and TRBJ2-5, with unresolved D. The DNA end is more similar to TRBJ2-7, so the J call may be wrong. In germline, CDR1 is SGHRS, CDR2 YFSETQ. CDR3 size: 12 residues. In DNA form, the CDR3 reads TGCGCCAGCAGCCCCCTGGGCTACGAGCAGTACTTC. This codes for CASSPLGYEQYF.

This clone was recorded once. One end of the junction is discordant with germline, which a read error may explain. This chain uses TRBV7-7 with TRBJ2-5, with a weak D call TRBD2 (5 bases). The CDR3 consists of 15 residues. The germline CDR1 and CDR2 sequences are SSHAT and FNYEAQ (reference sequence). CDR3 in DNA: TGTGCTAGCAGCCCCGCTTTGGCCCGGGGAGAGACCCAGTACTTC. It translates to CASSPALARGETQYF.

The V gene is TRBV18, the J gene TRBJ1-2; the match to TRBD1 covers 7 bases. The CDR3 totals 14 residues. Germline V lookup: CDR1 KGHSH, CDR2 LQKENI. J was trimmed by 4 bases and V by 0 bases; bases with no gene match: 2. This chain's CDR3 is CASSPPGGGYGYTF. The CDR3, as DNA: TGTGCCAGCTCACCACCAGGGGGCGGCTATGGCTACACCTTC.

J is TRBJ1-1 and V is TRBV6-5; D might be TRBD1 (5 bases). Trimming pared 5 bases from V and 6 bases from J, leaving 16 bases between. The germline CDR1 and CDR2 sequences are MNHEY and SVGAGI. The CDR3 sequence is 14 residues long. CDR3 protein: CASSARLTEPEAFF. The CDR3 coding sequence is TGTGCCAGCAGTGCCCGGCTGACAGAGCCTGAAGCTTTCTTT.

The count of this clone is one. The chain is built from TRBV6-5 and TRBJ1-1; TRBD1 might be the D (5 bases). The CDR3 covers 12 residues. Germline-derived CDR1 and CDR2 are MNHEY and SVGAGI. Trimming shortened V by 7 bases and J by 8 bases, and 14 bases separated the two germline ends. CDR3 sequence: CASTTLGAEAFF. CDR3 nucleotide sequence: TGTGCCAGCACTACCTTAGGGGCGGAAGCTTTCTTT.

This chain connects TRBV7-2 to TRBJ2-1; 7 bases align to TRBD2. Germline CDR1 and CDR2: SGHTA and FQGNSA. The CDR3 loop spans 16 amino acids. The V and J ends lost 0 bases and 7 bases, in that order; junction bases with no gene match: 9. The CDR3 coding sequence is TGTGCCAGCAGCTTAGCCTGGCGGGAGCCCCTTAATGAGCAGTTCTTC. Translating it yields CASSLAWREPLNEQFF.

V and J are TRBV5-1 and TRBJ2-3; possibly TRBD1 for D (6 bases). V was trimmed by 2 bases and J by 0 bases, leaving 16 bases between them. From germline, CDR1 is SGHRS and CDR2 YFSETQ. CDR3 size: 17 residues. The CDR3 DNA reads TGCGCCAGCAGCTTCGGTGGGGGCGGAATTAGCACAGATACGCAGTATTTT. As protein: CASSFGGGGISTDTQYF. Full variable domain (outside the CDR3, taken from reference TRBV5-1 and TRBJ2-3): KAGVTQTPRYLIKTRGQQVTLSCSPISGHRSVSWYQQTPGQGLQFLFEYFSETQRNKGNFPGRFSGRQFSNSRSEMNVSTLELGDSALYLCASSFGGGGISTDTQYFGPGTRLTVL.

J is TRBJ2-5 and V is TRBV19; 9 nucleotides agree with TRBD2. CDR3 length equals 12 residues. The trim removed 8 bases at V and 5 bases at J, leaving 3 bases unmatched. Germline V gives CDR1 LNHDA, CDR2 SQIVND (reference sequence). DNA of the CDR3: TGTGCCAGTTCTAGCGGGATTGAGACCCAGTACTTC. Translated: CASSSGIETQYF.

The rearrangement joins TRBV7-2 to TRBJ1-5, with unresolved D. Trimming cost V 1 base and J 5 bases, with 6 bases left between them. The length of the CDR3 is 13 residues. Germline V gives CDR1 SGHTA, CDR2 FQGNSA. CDR3 sequence reads: CASSLGPDQPQHF. CDR3 coding DNA: TGTGCCAGCAGCTTAGGCCCCGATCAGCCCCAGCATTTT.

The J gene is TRBJ2-5, the V gene TRBV28; D is uncertain. This CDR3 contains 14 residues. The germline V gene has CDR1 MDHEN and CDR2 SYDVKM. The V gene lost 4 bases and the J gene lost 2 bases, with 11 bases spanning the gap. As DNA, the CDR3 is TGTGCCAGCAGTTCCTTAACCTTGCAAGAGACCCAGTACTTC. Its protein product is CASSSLTLQETQYF.

The CDR3 spells CASSFGTGAYTQYF. CDR3 sequence (DNA): TGTGCCAGCAGCTTTGGGACAGGGGCTTATACGCAGTATTTT. The J gene is TRBJ2-3, the V gene TRBV11-2; TRBD1 matches at 10 bases. This CDR3 has 14 residues. Germline values: CDR1 SGHAT, CDR2 FQNNGV. V dropped 3 bases and J dropped 7; count of bases not matched to a gene: 4.

The chain is built from TRBV27 and TRBJ1-4, with no clear D. CDR3 length: 14 residues. Trimming took 6 bases from V and 5 from J, leaving 13 bases between them. CDR1 is MNHEY, CDR2 SMNVEV, per germline (reference sequence). The CDR3 region is CASSQRVRNEKLFF. The CDR3 bases are TGTGCCAGCAGCCAGAGGGTGAGGAATGAAAAACTGTTTTTT.

The chain links TRBV7-2 to TRBJ2-7; a weak D match, TRBD2 (6 bases). This CDR3 has 12 residues. From germline, CDR1 is SGHTA and CDR2 FQGNSA. V was shortened by 8 bases and J by 0 bases, with 8 bases between the two germline ends. The CDR3 loop reads CASAGSSYEQYF. CDR3 DNA sequence: TGTGCCAGCGCGGGGAGCTCCTACGAGCAGTACTTC. Using reference TRBV7-2 and TRBJ2-7 for the parts outside the CDR3, the full variable domain is GAGVSQSPSNKVTEKGKDVELRCDPISGHTALYWYRQSLGQGLEFLIYFQGNSAPDKSGLPSDRFSAERTGGSVSTLTIQRTQQEDSAVYLCASAGSSYEQYFGPGTRLTVT.

The CDR3 region has the DNA TGCGCCAGCAGCTCCCGGGGGGCAGATACGCAGTATTTT. Amino acids: CASSSRGADTQYF. The chain employs TRBV5-1 and TRBJ2-3; 7 bases line up with TRBD2. With 3 bases clipped from V and 4 bases from J, the junction kept 2 bases outside the gene matches. CDR3 size: 13 residues. Germline-derived CDR1 and CDR2 are SGHRS and YFSETQ.

A remark on this clone: One end of the junction is discordant with germline, which a read error may explain. This chain uses TRBV7-7 with TRBJ2-3; the D gene is possibly TRBD1 (6 bases). CDR1 SSHAT and CDR2 FNYEAQ come from the germline V gene (reference sequence). CDR3 length: 13 amino acids. This CDR3 is CASSHYRADTQYF. DNA for the CDR3: TGTGCTAGCAGCCATTACAGGGCAGATACGCAGTATTTT.

This chain uses TRBV19 with TRBJ2-1; maybe TRBD2 (5 bases). Germline V gene lookup returns CDR1 LNHDA and CDR2 SQIVND (reference sequence). The CDR3 is 16 amino acids. Trimming took off 3 bases at V and 9 bases at J, with 21 bases between the two ends. Here the CDR3 DNA reads TGTGCCAGTAGTATCGGTGGAGCGGCCCTTCGGGGTGAGCAGTTCTTC. Its translation is CASSIGGAALRGEQFF. Full variable domain (remainder filled in from reference TRBV19 and TRBJ2-1): DGGITQSPKYLFRKEGQNVTLSCEQNLNHDAMYWYRQDPGQGLRLIYYSQIVNDFQKGDIAEGYSVSREKKESFPLTVTSAQKNPTAFYLCASSIGGAALRGEQFFGPGTRLTVL.

In DNA form, the CDR3 reads TGCGCCAGCAGCCAAATAAGTGCAGACAGCAACACCGGGGAGCTGTTTTTT. It codes for CASSQISADSNTGELFF. The chain is built from TRBV4-1 and TRBJ2-2; TRBD1 might be the D (5 bases). V was cut by 2 bases and J by 2 bases, with 15 bases left in between. This CDR3 region has 17 residues. Germline lookup yields CDR1 MGHRA and CDR2 YSYEKL.

In its sample, this clone was seen a few times. This chain links TRBV28 with TRBJ1-1; 8 bases are shared with TRBD1. CDR3 length equals 15 residues. Germline values: CDR1 MDHEN, CDR2 SYDVKM. With 5 bases clipped from V and 0 bases from J, the junction kept 5 bases outside the gene matches. The CDR3 sequence: CASSPWTGMNTEAFF. CDR3 DNA sequence: TGTGCCAGCAGTCCTTGGACAGGGATGAACACTGAAGCTTTCTTT.

V usage is TRBV18 and J usage is TRBJ1-1; D is possibly TRBD1 (5 bases). From germline, CDR1 is KGHSH and CDR2 LQKENI. The ends were cut back, 2 bases at V and 3 bases at J, with 7 bases in the middle. The length of the CDR3 is 13 residues. DNA of the CDR3: TGTGCCAGCTCACCAGGGGGGGACACTGAAGCTTTCTTT. This sequence encodes CASSPGGDTEAFF. Supplemented by reference TRBV18 and TRBJ1-1, the full variable domain reads NAGVMQNPRHLVRRRGQEARLRCSPMKGHSHVYWYRQLPEEGLKFMVYLQKENIIDESGMPKERFSAEFPKEGPSILRIQQVVRGDSAAYFCASSPGGDTEAFFGQGTRLTVV.

V usage is TRBV11-1 and J usage is TRBJ2-1, with 8 bases matching TRBD1. V lost 4 bases, J lost 5 bases, and 4 bases stayed unmatched. CDR1 and CDR2 from the germline V gene are SGHAT and FQDESV (reference sequence). The CDR3 totals 14 residues. CDR3 in amino acids: CASSSRDRHNEQFF. In DNA form, the CDR3 reads TGTGCCAGCAGCTCCCGGGACAGGCACAATGAGCAGTTCTTC. The whole variable domain, remainder taken from reference TRBV11-1 and TRBJ2-1, is EAEVAQSPRYKITEKSQAVAFWCDPISGHATLYWYRQILGQGPELLVQFQDESVVDDSQLPKDRFSAERLKGVDSTLKIQPAELGDSAMYLCASSSRDRHNEQFFGPGTRLTVL.

This clone was counted a single time. The J gene is TRBJ2-1, the V gene TRBV19, with TRBD2 as a possible D gene (6 bases). Trimming took 3 bases from V and 2 from J, leaving 11 bases between them. CDR1 is LNHDA and CDR2 is SQIVND in the germline V gene (reference sequence). The CDR3 loop spans 15 amino acids. The CDR3 region is CASSIPGVAYNEQFF. The CDR3 bases are TGTGCCAGTAGTATTCCGGGAGTAGCCTACAATGAGCAGTTCTTC.

V usage is TRBV27 and J usage is TRBJ2-7; no reliable D call. The V end was cut by 3 bases, the J end by 2 bases, with 8 bases between. Germline V gene sequence: CDR1 MNHEY, CDR2 SMNVEV (reference sequence). The CDR3 is 13 residues long. The CDR3 DNA reads as TGTGCCAGCAGTTTCAGTAGAACCTACGAGCAGTACTTC. It specifies CASSFSRTYEQYF.

This clone was counted a few times. The chain combines TRBV6-6 with TRBJ2-7, with 8 bases matching TRBD2. The CDR3 is made up of 14 amino acids. Looked up from germline, CDR1 is MNHNY and CDR2 is SVGAGI (reference sequence). The J segment lost 2 bases and the V segment lost 7 bases, leaving 7 bases of the junction unmatched. For the CDR3, the DNA is TGTGCCAGCATTGCCGGGACTAGGGCCTACGAGCAGTACTTC. Its protein product is CASIAGTRAYEQYF.

This chain connects TRBV7-3 to TRBJ2-3, with D perhaps TRBD1 (6 bases). Germline CDR1 and CDR2: SGHTA and FQGTGA. The germline V and J ends were trimmed by 3 bases and 3 bases, with 10 bases remaining between them. The CDR3 has 14 amino acids. The CDR3 is CASSLDSPTDTQYF. Here the CDR3 DNA reads TGTGCCAGCAGCTTGGACAGCCCTACAGATACGCAGTATTTT.

The chain joins TRBV28 to TRBJ2-2; 9 nucleotides match TRBD1. The CDR3 consists of 15 residues. Looked up from germline, CDR1 is MDHEN and CDR2 is SYDVKM. J was trimmed by 6 bases and V by 6 bases; bases with no gene match: 8. The DNA for the CDR3 is TGTGCCAGCAGCCGGAGGGACAGGGACGCCGGGGAGCTGTTTTTT. Its translation: CASSRRDRDAGELFF. Supplemented by reference TRBV28 and TRBJ2-2, the full variable domain reads DVKVTQSSRYLVKRTGEKVFLECVQDMDHENMFWYRQDPGLGLRLIYFSYDVKMKEKGDIPEGYSVSREKKERFSLILESASTNQTSMYLCASSRRDRDAGELFFGEGSRLTVL.

In this sample, this clone turned up once. The chain links TRBV13 to TRBJ2-5; 11 bases map to TRBD2. V dropped 5 bases and J dropped 4; count of bases not matched to a gene: 6. Germline V gene data show CDR1 as PRHDT and CDR2 as FYEKMQ (reference sequence). There are 15 residues in the CDR3. The CDR3 spells CASSVYSGRGETQYF. The CDR3 bases are TGTGCCAGCAGCGTCTATAGCGGGAGGGGAGAGACCCAGTACTTC.

This rearrangement joins TRBV4-3 to TRBJ2-1; 7 bases align to TRBD2. The CDR3 has 18 amino acids. Trimming removed 0 bases from V and 6 bases from J; junction bases left unmatched: 14. Germline CDR1 reads LGHNA; CDR2 reads YSLEER. In DNA form, the CDR3 reads TGCGCCAGCAGCCAAGATGGGAAGAGCGGGATACCCCCCAATGAGCAGTTCTTC. Protein sequence: CASSQDGKSGIPPNEQFF.

This chain connects TRBV5-3 to TRBJ1-6; 11 bases are a match to TRBD1. TRBV5-3 falls under the ORF class, with uncertain function. Trimming took 8 bases from V and 7 from J; bases not matched to a gene: 5. The CDR3 consists of 14 residues. CDR3 region: CASRGTGGNSPLHF. CDR3 bases: TGTGCCAGCAGGGGGACAGGGGGAAATTCACCCCTCCACTTT.

The chain employs TRBV30 and TRBJ2-5; D gene uncertain. The CDR3 loop spans 13 amino acids. Germline assignment: CDR1 GTSNPN and CDR2 SVGIG (reference sequence). V was clipped by 1 base and J by 5 bases, with 11 bases between them. CDR3 protein: CAWSAEQRETQYF. As DNA, the CDR3 is TGTGCCTGGAGTGCGGAACAAAGGGAGACCCAGTACTTC.